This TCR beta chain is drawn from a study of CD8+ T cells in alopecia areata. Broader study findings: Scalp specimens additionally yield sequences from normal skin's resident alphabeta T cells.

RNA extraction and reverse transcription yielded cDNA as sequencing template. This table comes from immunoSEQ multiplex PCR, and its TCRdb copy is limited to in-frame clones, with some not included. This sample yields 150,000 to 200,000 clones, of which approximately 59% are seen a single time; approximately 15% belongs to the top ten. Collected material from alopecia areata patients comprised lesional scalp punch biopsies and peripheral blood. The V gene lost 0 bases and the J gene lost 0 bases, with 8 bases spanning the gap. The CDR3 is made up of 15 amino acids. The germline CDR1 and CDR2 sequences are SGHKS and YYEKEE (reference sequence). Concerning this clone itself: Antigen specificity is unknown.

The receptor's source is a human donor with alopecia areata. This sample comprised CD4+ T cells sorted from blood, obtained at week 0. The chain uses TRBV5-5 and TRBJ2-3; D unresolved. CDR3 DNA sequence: TGTGCCAGCAGCTTGGACTGGGTTAGCACAGATACGCAGTATTTT. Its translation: CASSLDWVSTDTQYF.